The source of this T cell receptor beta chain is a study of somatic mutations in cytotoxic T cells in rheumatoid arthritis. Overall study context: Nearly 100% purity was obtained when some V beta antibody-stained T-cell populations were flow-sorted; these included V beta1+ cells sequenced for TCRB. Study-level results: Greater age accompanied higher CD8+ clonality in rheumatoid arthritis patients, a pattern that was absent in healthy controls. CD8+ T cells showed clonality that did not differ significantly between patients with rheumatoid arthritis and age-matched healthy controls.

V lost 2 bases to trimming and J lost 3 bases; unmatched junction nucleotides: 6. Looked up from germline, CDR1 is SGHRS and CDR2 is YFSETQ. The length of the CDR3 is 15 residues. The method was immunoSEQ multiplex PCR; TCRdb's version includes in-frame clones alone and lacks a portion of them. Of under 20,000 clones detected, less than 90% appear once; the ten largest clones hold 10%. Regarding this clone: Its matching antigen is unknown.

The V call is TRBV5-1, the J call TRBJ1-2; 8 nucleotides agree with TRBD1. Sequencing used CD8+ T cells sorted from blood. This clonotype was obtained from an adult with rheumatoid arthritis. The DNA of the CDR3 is TGCGCCAGCAGCTTTCGGACAGGGAACGACTATGGCTACACCTTC. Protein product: CASSFRTGNDYGYTF.